This T cell receptor beta chain was retrieved from a study of vaccination and CD4 T cells after COVID-19. Overall study context: The cells in question were stimulated using overlapping spike peptides derived from SARS-CoV-2, HCoV-NL63, HCoV-OC43 and HCoV-229E.

The treatment: roughly ten-day PBMC culture with coronavirus spike peptide pools or control peptides (ViraFEST assay). Investigators obtained the unexposed donor's CD4+ T cells before the COVID-19 pandemic (2011-2018). Under the ViraFEST approach, antigen-specific T cells were expanded with peptide pools and TCRs subsequently sequenced. CDR1 is LNHDA, CDR2 SQIVND, per germline (reference sequence). J gave up 3 bases and V 1 base, and 0 bases lay outside the gene matches. The CDR3 is 14 amino acids. Findings of the study overall: It was observed that, in convalescent patients, a median about 86% of reactive clones arose only post-vaccination.

To note about this clonotype: Its target is unknown.

Cultured CD4+ T cells had their DNA profiled by the Oncomine TCR Beta short-read assay. Researchers extracted genomic DNA from CD4+ T cells that had been cultured. TCRdb analysed the PCR reads with MiXCR anew, one entry per CDR3 protein. This sample has about 11,000 distinct CDR3 sequences, with about two fifths found just once. This chain uses TRBV19 with TRBJ2-3, with TRBD2 identical over 8 bases. The sample comprised CD4+ T cells from blood, cultured in vitro. The sequence was collected from a human donor in good health. The CDR3 DNA is TGTGCCAGTAGTATAGCTAGCGGGACAGATACGCAGTATTTT. It codes for CASSIASGTDTQYF.